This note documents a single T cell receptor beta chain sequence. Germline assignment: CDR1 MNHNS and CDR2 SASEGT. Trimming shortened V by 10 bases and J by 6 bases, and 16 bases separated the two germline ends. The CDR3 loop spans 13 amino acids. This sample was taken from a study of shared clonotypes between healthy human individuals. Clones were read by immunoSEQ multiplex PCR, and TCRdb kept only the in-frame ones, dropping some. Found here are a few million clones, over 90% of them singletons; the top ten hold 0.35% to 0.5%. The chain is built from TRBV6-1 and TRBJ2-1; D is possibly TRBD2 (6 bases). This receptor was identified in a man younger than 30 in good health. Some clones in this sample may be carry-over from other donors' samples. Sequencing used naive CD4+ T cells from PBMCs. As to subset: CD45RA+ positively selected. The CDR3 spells CATRRELGNEQFF. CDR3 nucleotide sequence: TGTGCCACAAGACGGGAGTTGGGCAATGAGCAGTTCTTC.